A single sample is the source of the 28 T cell receptor beta chains below, sequenced in a study of T cell responses to AZD1222 COVID-19 vaccine. Clones were sequenced by immunoSEQ multiplex PCR, and TCRdb holds only the in-frame ones, with some missing. The sample has some 97,000 clones, about 86% seen once; the top ten hold about a sixth. The source was peripheral blood, collected on day 0 of AZD1222 vaccination. The receptors come from an adult in good health.

This chain connects TRBV7-9 to TRBJ1-5; D may be TRBD1 (5 bases). This CDR3 is 13 amino acids long. Trimming cost V 5 bases and J 6 bases, with 11 bases left between them. CDR1 and CDR2 (germline): SEHNR, FQNEAQ (reference sequence). In DNA, the CDR3 is TGTGCCAGCAGCCCTGACGGGGGTCAGCCCCAGCATTTT. Its protein product is CASSPDGGQPQHF.

This clone has just one count. This chain uses TRBV7-6 with TRBJ2-7; no definite D call. The CDR3 is 15 amino acids. Germline CDR1 and CDR2: SGHVS and FNYEAQ. V was trimmed by 4 bases and J by 3 bases, leaving 16 bases between them. The CDR3 bases are TGTGCCAGCAGCTGTCTCCGGAGCAACCACTACGAGCAGTACTTC. Its translation: CASSCLRSNHYEQYF.

J is TRBJ2-2 and V is TRBV6-5; no definite D call. The V gene lost 5 bases and the J gene lost 6 bases, with 7 bases spanning the gap. This CDR3 is 12 amino acids long. CDR1 and CDR2 from the germline V gene are MNHEY and SVGAGI. This chain's CDR3 is CASSRTSGELFF. CDR3 bases: TGTGCCAGCAGTCGAACCTCCGGGGAGCTGTTTTTT.

J is TRBJ1-2 and V is TRBV2; D is possibly TRBD1 (5 bases). The CDR3 is 12 amino acids. Germline CDR1 reads SNHLY; CDR2 reads FYNNEI. V gave up 5 bases and J gave up 8 bases, with 12 bases separating them. The CDR3 sequence is CASSPQGRGYTF. The CDR3 nucleotides are TGTGCCAGCAGTCCTCAGGGTAGGGGCTACACCTTC.

V gene TRBV6-2 or TRBV6-3 combines with J gene TRBJ1-1; no firm D call. V gave up 6 bases and J gave up 1 base, with 9 bases separating them. The CDR3 contains 13 residues. From germline, CDR1 is MNHEY and CDR2 SVGEGT. The DNA of the CDR3 is TGTGCCAGCAGCCCCACCCCGAACACTGAAGCTTTCTTT. Protein product: CASSPTPNTEAFF.

The chain recombines TRBV28 with TRBJ1-2; possible D gene TRBD1, 6 bases. Trimming cost V 7 bases and J 4 bases, with 16 bases left between them. CDR3 size: 14 residues. CDR1 is MDHEN and CDR2 is SYDVKM in the germline V gene. DNA for the CDR3: TGTGCCAGCACTCAACAGGGAGCTCTCTATGGCTACACCTTC. Its protein is CASTQQGALYGYTF.

This sequence joins TRBV5-4 and TRBJ1-1; D ambiguous. Germline CDR1 is SGHNT and CDR2 is YYREEE (reference sequence). The CDR3 totals 13 residues. V was pared by 2 bases and J by 3 bases, with 8 bases between. The CDR3 here is CASSFKDYTEAFF. As DNA, the CDR3 is TGTGCCAGCAGCTTTAAAGACTACACTGAAGCTTTCTTT.

The rearrangement links TRBV5-1 to TRBJ1-5; the D is unclear. CDR3 length: 15 residues. Trimming stripped 0 bases from V and 1 base from J, with 8 bases between. Looked up from germline, CDR1 is SGHRS and CDR2 is YFSETQ. CDR3 region: CASSLDGSSNQPQHF. Here the CDR3 DNA reads TGCGCCAGCAGCTTGGACGGGAGCAGCAATCAGCCCCAGCATTTT.

The V and J genes are TRBV10-2 and TRBJ2-7, with D perhaps matching TRBD2 (5 bases). The CDR3 runs 15 residues. V shed 4 bases and J shed 2 bases, with 15 bases lying between them. Looked up from germline, CDR1 is WSHSY and CDR2 is SAAADI. The CDR3 here is CASSADSESPYEQYF. In DNA, the CDR3 is TGCGCCAGCAGTGCGGATAGCGAGAGTCCCTACGAGCAGTACTTC.

The rearrangement links TRBV7-3 to TRBJ2-2, with D unresolved. The CDR3 totals 12 residues. Trimming cost V 7 bases and J 6 bases, with 9 bases left between them. CDR1 and CDR2 (germline): SGHTA, FQGTGA. The CDR3 region has the DNA TGTGCCAGCACCAACGAGGCCGGGGAGCTGTTTTTT. This sequence encodes CASTNEAGELFF.

The rearrangement uses TRBV5-6 and TRBJ2-7, with a weak D call TRBD2 (5 bases). The CDR3 is 14 amino acids. The germline V and J ends were trimmed by 4 bases and 2 bases, with 13 bases remaining between them. Germline loops: CDR1 SGHDT, CDR2 YYEEEE. Written as DNA, the CDR3 is TGTGCCAGCAGCCCCCGCGGAGGCCCCTACGAGCAGTACTTC. The encoded protein is CASSPRGGPYEQYF.

The rearrangement uses TRBV6-5 and TRBJ1-3, with 8 bases fitting TRBD1. The ends lost 6 bases at V and 2 bases at J; junction bases unmatched: 6. CDR3 length: 15 amino acids. Germline V gene sequence: CDR1 MNHEY, CDR2 SVGAGI. The CDR3, as DNA: TGTGCCAGCAGCGACAGGGGATCGGCTGGAAACACCATATATTTT. This translates into CASSDRGSAGNTIYF.

This clone counts as hyperexpanded. This chain's CDR3 is CASSRDRAYEQYF. The CDR3, as DNA: TGTGCCAGCAGCCGAGACAGGGCCTACGAGCAGTACTTC. The chain links TRBV14 to TRBJ2-7; TRBD1 matches at 7 bases. Germline CDR1 SGHDN, CDR2 FVKESK. The CDR3 runs to 13 residues. J gave up 2 bases and V 4 bases, and 2 bases lay outside the gene matches.

The chain uses TRBV9 and TRBJ2-7; D could derive from TRBD1 or TRBD2 (5 bases each). Germline loops: CDR1 SGDLS, CDR2 YYNGEE. V lost 3 bases, J lost 4 bases, and 8 bases lay in between. The CDR3 consists of 12 residues. CDR3: CASSGGFYEQYF. CDR3 DNA: TGTGCCAGCAGCGGGGGGTTTTACGAGCAGTACTTC.

The rearrangement uses TRBV13 and TRBJ2-2; 7 bases agree with TRBD2. Losses at the gene ends were 10 bases for V and 0 bases for J; bases not matched to a gene: 5. CDR1 is PRHDT, CDR2 FYEKMQ, per germline (reference sequence). The CDR3 totals 14 residues. CDR3 region: CATRRGANTGELFF. DNA for the CDR3: TGTGCCACGAGACGGGGGGCGAACACCGGGGAGCTGTTTTTT.

V gene TRBV4-3 combines with J gene TRBJ2-7; 11 bases line up with TRBD2. CDR1 is LGHNA, CDR2 YSLEER, per germline. Trimming at V came to 3 bases and at J to 0 bases, leaving 1 base not matched to a gene. This CDR3 spans 15 amino acids. This chain's CDR3 is CASSQTSGISYEQYF. CDR3 sequence (DNA): TGCGCCAGCAGCCAGACTAGCGGGATCTCCTACGAGCAGTACTTC.

The chain combines TRBV11-1 with TRBJ1-1, with 7 bases fitting TRBD1. CDR3 length equals 13 residues. Germline CDR1 is SGHAT and CDR2 is FQDESV (reference sequence). V dropped 8 bases and J dropped 7; count of bases not matched to a gene: 10. The chain's CDR3 is CASAHRGQGEAFF. The CDR3 DNA sequence: TGTGCCAGCGCTCACAGGGGCCAGGGTGAAGCTTTCTTT.

V usage is TRBV5-4 and J usage is TRBJ1-6; tentatively, D is TRBD1 (5 bases). Trimming took 0 bases from V and 5 from J, leaving 9 bases between them. Germline V gene data show CDR1 as SGHNT and CDR2 as YYREEE (reference sequence). The CDR3 is 15 amino acids. The CDR3 coding sequence is TGTGCCAGCAGCTTGGTCTCGGGACATAATTCACCCCTCCACTTT. Translating gives CASSLVSGHNSPLHF.

The rearrangement joins TRBV6-1 to TRBJ1-1; D unclear. This CDR3 spans 14 amino acids. The germline V gene encodes CDR1 MNHNS and CDR2 SASEGT. Trimming left V 3 bases short and J 1 base short, with 9 bases between. The CDR3: CASSEPARNTEAFF. The CDR3 DNA reads as TGTGCCAGCAGTGAGCCGGCAAGGAACACTGAAGCTTTCTTT.

The genes are TRBV18 and TRBJ2-1; TRBD2 agrees at 7 bases. CDR3 length equals 14 residues. Germline V gives CDR1 KGHSH, CDR2 LQKENI. Trimming at V came to 0 bases and at J to 9 bases, leaving 5 bases not matched to a gene. The CDR3 region is CASSPPSGTAEQFF. In DNA form, the CDR3 reads TGTGCCAGCTCACCACCGAGCGGGACGGCTGAGCAGTTCTTC. Complete variable domain (other parts from reference TRBV18 and TRBJ2-1): NAGVMQNPRHLVRRRGQEARLRCSPMKGHSHVYWYRQLPEEGLKFMVYLQKENIIDESGMPKERFSAEFPKEGPSILRIQQVVRGDSAAYFCASSPPSGTAEQFFGPGTRLTVL.

The rearrangement joins TRBV7-2 to TRBJ2-2, with 16 bases identical to TRBD2. This CDR3 has 17 amino acids. Germline values: CDR1 SGHTA, CDR2 FQGNSA. Trimming removed 3 bases from V and 4 bases from J; junction bases left unmatched: 2. The CDR3 region has the DNA TGTGCCAGCAGCTTTGGGACTAGCGGGAGGGGCACCGGGGAGCTGTTTTTT. Translated, it gives CASSFGTSGRGTGELFF.

This clone has a single count. This sequence joins TRBV6-5 and TRBJ2-1, with 7 bases fitting TRBD1. Germline CDR1 is MNHEY and CDR2 is SVGAGI. CDR3 length: 15 residues. J was trimmed by 4 bases and V by 7 bases; bases with no gene match: 10. The chain's CDR3 is CASNPSWTGYNEQFF. In DNA form, the CDR3 reads TGTGCCAGCAATCCGAGTTGGACAGGTTACAATGAGCAGTTCTTC.

This chain connects TRBV4-1 to TRBJ2-4; D is unclear. Per the germline V gene, CDR1 is MGHRA and CDR2 is YSYEKL. Trimming cost V 1 base and J 9 bases, with 10 bases left between them. The CDR3 has 13 amino acids. CDR3 protein: CASSQALFAIQYF. The CDR3 DNA reads as TGCGCCAGCAGCCAAGCCCTATTTGCCATTCAGTACTTC.

V and J are TRBV27 and TRBJ2-2; no clear D gene. Germline loops: CDR1 MNHEY, CDR2 SMNVEV (reference sequence). The CDR3 covers 14 residues. The V end lost 11 bases, the J end lost 2 bases, and 15 bases lay between the germline ends. DNA of the CDR3: TGTGCCTCCTCGGCAGGCCTTAACACCGGGGAGCTGTTTTTT. Residues: CASSAGLNTGELFF.

The chain employs TRBV7-8 and TRBJ1-2, with 10 nucleotides matching TRBD1. There are 17 residues in the CDR3. The junction had 14 bases not matched to a gene; V was cut back by 5 bases and J by 5 bases. Germline V gives CDR1 SGHVS, CDR2 FQNEAQ. CDR3 nucleotide sequence: TGTGCCAGCAGCCCGAAGGTGAAGACAGGGGGCGGTTATGGCTACACCTTC. It codes for CASSPKVKTGGGYGYTF.

The chain carries TRBV9 and TRBJ2-3; 8 bases align to TRBD1. The J segment lost 2 bases and the V segment lost 4 bases, leaving 12 bases of the junction unmatched. Germline CDR1 and CDR2: SGDLS and YYNGEE. This CDR3 comprises 17 residues. The CDR3 here is CASSFDHRGDYTDTQYF. The CDR3, as DNA: TGTGCCAGCAGCTTTGACCACAGGGGGGATTACACAGATACGCAGTATTTT.

The J gene is TRBJ2-1, the V gene TRBV5-1, with 7 bases matching TRBD2. The CDR3 has 17 residues. Trimming at V came to 0 bases and at J to 0 bases, leaving 6 bases not matched to a gene. Germline loops: CDR1 SGHRS, CDR2 YFSETQ. DNA for the CDR3: TGCGCCAGCAGCTTGGTGTTGCGGGAGAGCTCCTACAATGAGCAGTTCTTC. It codes for CASSLVLRESSYNEQFF.

This clone was seen just once. V usage is TRBV12-3 or TRBV12-4 and J usage is TRBJ1-6; no clear D gene. Trimming removed 6 bases from V and 10 bases from J, with 13 bases in between. This CDR3 is built from 13 residues. The CDR3 DNA sequence: TGTGCCAGCAGCACCGGAACCGGCTCACCCCTCCACTTT. It specifies CASSTGTGSPLHF.